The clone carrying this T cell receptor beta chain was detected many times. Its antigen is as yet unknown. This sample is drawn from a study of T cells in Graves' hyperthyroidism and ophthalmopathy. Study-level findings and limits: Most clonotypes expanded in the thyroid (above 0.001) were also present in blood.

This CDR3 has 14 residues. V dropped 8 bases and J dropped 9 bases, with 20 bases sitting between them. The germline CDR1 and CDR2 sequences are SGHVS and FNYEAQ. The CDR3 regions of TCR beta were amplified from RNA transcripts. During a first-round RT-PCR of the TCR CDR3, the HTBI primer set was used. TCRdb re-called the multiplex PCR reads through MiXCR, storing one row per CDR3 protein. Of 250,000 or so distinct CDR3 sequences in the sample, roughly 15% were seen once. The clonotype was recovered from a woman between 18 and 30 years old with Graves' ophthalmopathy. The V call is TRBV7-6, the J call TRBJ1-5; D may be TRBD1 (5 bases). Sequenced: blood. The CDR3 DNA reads TGTGCCAGCTCCCACGAGGGGTACGGTGGGCCCCAGCATTTT. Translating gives CASSHEGYGGPQHF.